Listed here are 11 T cell receptor beta chains from one sample, sequenced in a study of shared clonotypes between healthy human individuals. Libraries were prepared by immunoSEQ multiplex PCR; TCRdb keeps only in-frame clonotypes and omits some of them. The sample lists 450,000 to 600,000 clones, more than 65% occurring once. The sequenced sample was PBMCs. These receptors all come from a woman in her thirties or forties in good health. Some clones in this sample may be carry-over from other donors' samples.

The V call is TRBV19, the J call TRBJ2-7; no clear D. The CDR3 sequence is 14 residues long. CDR1 and CDR2 (germline): LNHDA, SQIVND (reference sequence). Trimming stripped 3 bases from V and 2 bases from J, with 11 bases between. The CDR3 spells CASSITIDTYEQYF. CDR3 bases: TGTGCCAGTAGTATTACCATAGATACCTACGAGCAGTACTTC.

V and J are TRBV13 and TRBJ2-7; 7 bases are shared with TRBD1. This CDR3 region has 15 residues. V was clipped by 5 bases and J by 1 base; unmatched bases: 8. Germline V gene lookup returns CDR1 PRHDT and CDR2 FYEKMQ (reference sequence). The CDR3, as DNA: TGTGCCAGCAGCGCGAGGGGGCAGCTTTCCTACGAGCAGTACTTC. Its protein product is CASSARGQLSYEQYF.

The V gene is TRBV7-6, the J gene TRBJ2-3, with 7 bases identical to TRBD1. The length of the CDR3 is 14 residues. Germline values: CDR1 SGHVS, CDR2 FNYEAQ. Trimming took 3 bases from V and 3 from J; bases not matched to a gene: 3. The CDR3 region is CASSFRGLTDTQYF. The CDR3 DNA is TGTGCCAGCAGCTTTAGGGGGCTAACAGATACGCAGTATTTT. Combining the CDR3 with reference TRBV7-6 and TRBJ2-3 gives the whole variable domain GAGVSQSPRYKVTKRGQDVALRCDPISGHVSLYWYRQALGQGPEFLTYFNYEAQQDKSGLPNDRFSAERPEGSISTLTIQRTEQRDSAMYRCASSFRGLTDTQYFGPGTRLTVL.

This clone was seen more than once but under ten times. The chain couples TRBV9 to TRBJ2-5; no reliable D call. Trimming shortened V by 0 bases and J by 1 base, and 1 base separated the two germline ends. From germline, CDR1 is SGDLS and CDR2 YYNGEE. The CDR3 spans 12 residues. CDR3: CASSVGQETQYF. The DNA of the CDR3 is TGTGCCAGCAGCGTAGGCCAAGAGACCCAGTACTTC.

This clone was counted at least ten times. The chain carries TRBV19 and TRBJ2-3; the D is unclear. Germline V CDR1 and CDR2: LNHDA, SQIVND (reference sequence). The germline V and J ends were trimmed by 3 bases and 2 bases, with 6 bases remaining between them. This CDR3 has 13 residues. CDR3 in DNA: TGTGCCAGTAGTATTAGGAACACAGATACGCAGTATTTT. Its translation: CASSIRNTDTQYF.

This chain connects TRBV5-8 to TRBJ2-5; D is unresolved. Germline V gene sequence: CDR1 SGHTS, CDR2 YDEGEE. With 0 bases removed from V and 5 bases from J, the gap between germline ends came to 8 bases. The CDR3 loop spans 13 amino acids. For the CDR3, the DNA is TGTGCCAGCAGCTTGGGCGCAGCGGAGACCCAGTACTTC. Translating it yields CASSLGAAETQYF.

This clone was seen a handful of times. This chain connects TRBV16 to TRBJ1-2; 9 bases match TRBD1. This CDR3 is built from 15 residues. After removal of 3 bases from V and 8 bases from J, the junction contained 10 bases not matched to a gene. Germline assignment: CDR1 KGHSY and CDR2 FQNENV. The CDR3 here is CASSQFAGQGSGYTF. CDR3 sequence (DNA): TGTGCCAGCAGCCAGTTCGCGGGACAGGGTTCGGGCTACACCTTC.

The chain recombines TRBV11-3 with TRBJ1-5, with D possibly being TRBD1 (5 bases). The CDR3 loop spans 16 amino acids. CDR1 is SGHNT and CDR2 is YENEEA in the germline V gene. The V end was cut by 0 bases, the J end by 4 bases, with 13 bases between. The CDR3 loop reads CASSLEPGQPNQPQHF. CDR3 DNA: TGTGCCAGCAGCTTAGAACCGGGGCAGCCGAATCAGCCCCAGCATTTT.

A remark on this clone: This same CDR3 is encoded by further DNA sequences in the sample. V is TRBV6-5 and J is TRBJ1-6; the match to TRBD1 covers 7 bases. The junction had 6 bases not matched to a gene; V was cut back by 6 bases and J by 10 bases. Per the germline V gene, CDR1 is MNHEY and CDR2 is SVGAGI. This CDR3 has 13 amino acids. The CDR3 loop is CASSTGVRSPLHF. The CDR3, as DNA: TGTGCCAGCAGCACAGGGGTACGCTCACCCCTCCACTTT.

V usage is TRBV5-1 and J usage is TRBJ2-7, with TRBD2 as a possible D gene (5 bases). Germline assignment: CDR1 SGHRS and CDR2 YFSETQ. V lost 0 bases to trimming and J lost 7 bases, with 11 bases between them. This CDR3 contains 13 residues. The CDR3 reads CASSLALEGEQYF. CDR3 coding DNA: TGCGCCAGCAGCTTGGCCTTAGAGGGAGAGCAGTACTTC. Together with reference TRBV5-1 and TRBJ2-7, the CDR3 gives the full variable domain: KAGVTQTPRYLIKTRGQQVTLSCSPISGHRSVSWYQQTPGQGLQFLFEYFSETQRNKGNFPGRFSGRQFSNSRSEMNVSTLELGDSALYLCASSLALEGEQYFGPGTRLTVT.

The chain carries TRBV11-2 and TRBJ2-7; 9 nucleotides align to TRBD1. This CDR3 is 15 amino acids long. Germline V CDR1 and CDR2: SGHAT, FQNNGV. V was pared by 3 bases and J by 3 bases, with 6 bases of the junction left unmatched. CDR3 loop: CASSFVTGGVYEQYF. In DNA form, the CDR3 reads TGTGCCAGCAGCTTTGTCACAGGGGGCGTCTACGAGCAGTACTTC.